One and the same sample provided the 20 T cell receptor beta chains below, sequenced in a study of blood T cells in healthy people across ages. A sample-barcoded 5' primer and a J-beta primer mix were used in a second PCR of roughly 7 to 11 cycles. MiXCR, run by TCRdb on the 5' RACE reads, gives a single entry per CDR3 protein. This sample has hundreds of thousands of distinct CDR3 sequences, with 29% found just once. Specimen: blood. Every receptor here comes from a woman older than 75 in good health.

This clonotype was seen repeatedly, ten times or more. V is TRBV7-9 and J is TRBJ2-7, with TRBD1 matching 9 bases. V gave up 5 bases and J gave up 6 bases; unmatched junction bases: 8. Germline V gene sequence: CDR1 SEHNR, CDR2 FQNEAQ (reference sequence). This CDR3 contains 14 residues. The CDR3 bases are TGTGCCAGCAGCCCCGGGACAGGGAAGGTCGAGCAGTACTTC. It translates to CASSPGTGKVEQYF.

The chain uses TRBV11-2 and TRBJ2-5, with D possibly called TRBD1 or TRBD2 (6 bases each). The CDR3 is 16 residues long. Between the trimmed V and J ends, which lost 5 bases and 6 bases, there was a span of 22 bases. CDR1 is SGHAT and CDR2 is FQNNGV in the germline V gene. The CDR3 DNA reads TGTGCCAGCAGCCCAGCAGGTGCAGGGGAGGTAAAGACCCAGTACTTC. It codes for CASSPAGAGEVKTQYF.

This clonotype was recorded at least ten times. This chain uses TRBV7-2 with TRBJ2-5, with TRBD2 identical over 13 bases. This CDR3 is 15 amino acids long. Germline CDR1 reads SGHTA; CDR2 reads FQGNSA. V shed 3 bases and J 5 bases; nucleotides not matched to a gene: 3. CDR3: CASSFTSGGAETQYF. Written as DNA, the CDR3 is TGTGCCAGCAGCTTTACTAGCGGGGGGGCTGAGACCCAGTACTTC.

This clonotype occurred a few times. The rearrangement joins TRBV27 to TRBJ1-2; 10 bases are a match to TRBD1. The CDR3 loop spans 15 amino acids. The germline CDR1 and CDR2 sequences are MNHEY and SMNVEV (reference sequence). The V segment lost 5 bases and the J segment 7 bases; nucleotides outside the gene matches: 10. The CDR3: CASSPSGQGRRGYTF. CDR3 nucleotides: TGTGCCAGCAGTCCCTCGGGACAGGGGCGGCGTGGCTACACCTTC.

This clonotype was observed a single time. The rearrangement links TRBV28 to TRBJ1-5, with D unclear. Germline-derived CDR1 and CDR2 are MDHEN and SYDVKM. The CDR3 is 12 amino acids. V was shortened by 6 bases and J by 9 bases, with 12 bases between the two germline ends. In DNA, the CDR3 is TGTGCCAGCAGGTCAGCGGCCGGGCCCCAGCATTTT. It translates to CASRSAAGPQHF.

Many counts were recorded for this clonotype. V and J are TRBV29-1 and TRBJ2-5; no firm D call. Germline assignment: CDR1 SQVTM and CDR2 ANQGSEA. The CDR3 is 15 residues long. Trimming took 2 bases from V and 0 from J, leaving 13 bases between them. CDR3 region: CSVEFGRWYQETQYF. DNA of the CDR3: TGCAGCGTTGAATTTGGCAGGTGGTACCAAGAGACCCAGTACTTC.

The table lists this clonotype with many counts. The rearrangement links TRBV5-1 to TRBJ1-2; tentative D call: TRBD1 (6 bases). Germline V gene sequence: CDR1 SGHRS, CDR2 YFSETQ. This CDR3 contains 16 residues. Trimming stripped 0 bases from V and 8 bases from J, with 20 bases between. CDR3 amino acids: CASSLEPTGHIEGYTF. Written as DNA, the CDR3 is TGCGCCAGCAGCTTGGAACCCACAGGGCATATAGAAGGCTACACCTTC.

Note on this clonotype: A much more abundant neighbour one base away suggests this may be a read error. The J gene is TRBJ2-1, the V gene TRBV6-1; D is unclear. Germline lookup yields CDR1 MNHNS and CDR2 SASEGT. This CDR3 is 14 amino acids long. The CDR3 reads CAGSFRAENNEQFF. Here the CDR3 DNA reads TGTGCCGGCAGTTTTAGGGCAGAGAACAATGAGCAGTTCTTC.

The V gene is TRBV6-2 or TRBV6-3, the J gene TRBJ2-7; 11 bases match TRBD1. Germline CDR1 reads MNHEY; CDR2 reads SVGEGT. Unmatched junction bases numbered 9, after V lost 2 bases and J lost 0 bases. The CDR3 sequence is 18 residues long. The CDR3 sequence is CASSYTAGTGGSSYEQYF. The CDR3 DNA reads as TGTGCCAGCAGTTACACGGCCGGGACAGGGGGAAGCTCCTACGAGCAGTACTTC.

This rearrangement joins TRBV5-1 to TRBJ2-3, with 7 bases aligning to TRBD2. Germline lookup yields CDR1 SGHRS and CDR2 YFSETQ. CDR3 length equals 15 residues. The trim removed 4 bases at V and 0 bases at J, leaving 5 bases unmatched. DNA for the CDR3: TGCGCCAGCAGCCTCACGACTAGCAGCACAGATACGCAGTATTTT. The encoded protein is CASSLTTSSTDTQYF.

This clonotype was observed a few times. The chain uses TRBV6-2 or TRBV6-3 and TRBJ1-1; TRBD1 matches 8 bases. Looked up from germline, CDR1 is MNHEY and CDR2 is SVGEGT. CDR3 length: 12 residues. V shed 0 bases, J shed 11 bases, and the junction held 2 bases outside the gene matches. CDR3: CASSYSGQVAFF. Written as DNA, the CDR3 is TGTGCCAGCAGTTACTCGGGACAGGTCGCTTTCTTT.

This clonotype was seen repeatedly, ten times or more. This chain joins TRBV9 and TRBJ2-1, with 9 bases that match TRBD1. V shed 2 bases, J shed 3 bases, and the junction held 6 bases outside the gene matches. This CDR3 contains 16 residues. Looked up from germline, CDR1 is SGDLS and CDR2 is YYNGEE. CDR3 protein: CASSVSGTGFYNEQFF. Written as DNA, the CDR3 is TGTGCCAGCAGCGTGTCCGGGACAGGGTTCTACAATGAGCAGTTCTTC.

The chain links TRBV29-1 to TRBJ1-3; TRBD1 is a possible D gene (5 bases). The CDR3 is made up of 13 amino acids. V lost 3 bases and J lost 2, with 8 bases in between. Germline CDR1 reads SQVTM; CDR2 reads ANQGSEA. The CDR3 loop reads CSVEGTAGNTIYF. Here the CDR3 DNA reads TGCAGCGTTGAGGGGACCGCTGGAAACACCATATATTTT.

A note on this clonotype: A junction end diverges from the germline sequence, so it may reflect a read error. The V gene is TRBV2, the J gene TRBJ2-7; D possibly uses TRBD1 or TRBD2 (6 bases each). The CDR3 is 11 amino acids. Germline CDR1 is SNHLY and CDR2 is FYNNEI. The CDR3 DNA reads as TGTGCCAGCATCGGGGGCTACGAGCGGTACTTC. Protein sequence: CASIGGYERYF.

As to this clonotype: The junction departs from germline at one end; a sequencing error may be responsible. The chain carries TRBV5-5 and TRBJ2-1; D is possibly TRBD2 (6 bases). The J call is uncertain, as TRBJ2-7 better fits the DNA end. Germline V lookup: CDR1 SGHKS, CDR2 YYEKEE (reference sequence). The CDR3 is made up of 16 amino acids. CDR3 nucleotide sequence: TGTACCAGCAGCACCGTACTCGGGAGCTCCTACAATGAGCAGTACTTC. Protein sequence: CTSSTVLGSSYNEQYF.

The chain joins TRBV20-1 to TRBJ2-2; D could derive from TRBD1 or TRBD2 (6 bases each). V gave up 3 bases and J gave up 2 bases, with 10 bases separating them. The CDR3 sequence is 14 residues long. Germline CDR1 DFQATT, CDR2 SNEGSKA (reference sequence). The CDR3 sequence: CSASKGGNTGELFF. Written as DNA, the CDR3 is TGCAGTGCTAGTAAGGGGGGCAACACCGGGGAGCTGTTTTTT.

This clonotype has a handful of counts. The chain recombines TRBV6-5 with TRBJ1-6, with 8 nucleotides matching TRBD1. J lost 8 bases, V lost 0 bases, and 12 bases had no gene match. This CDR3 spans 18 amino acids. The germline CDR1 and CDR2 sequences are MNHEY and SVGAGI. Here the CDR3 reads CASSYSLDRERTDSPLHF. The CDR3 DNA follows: TGTGCCAGCAGTTACTCCCTGGACAGGGAGAGAACGGATTCACCCCTCCACTTT.

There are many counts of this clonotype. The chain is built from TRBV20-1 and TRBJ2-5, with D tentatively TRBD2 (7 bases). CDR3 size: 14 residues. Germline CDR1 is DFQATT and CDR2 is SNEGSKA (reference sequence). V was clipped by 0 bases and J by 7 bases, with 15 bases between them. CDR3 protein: CSARDGGGGGTQYF. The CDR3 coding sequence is TGCAGTGCTAGAGATGGGGGGGGAGGGGGGACCCAGTACTTC.

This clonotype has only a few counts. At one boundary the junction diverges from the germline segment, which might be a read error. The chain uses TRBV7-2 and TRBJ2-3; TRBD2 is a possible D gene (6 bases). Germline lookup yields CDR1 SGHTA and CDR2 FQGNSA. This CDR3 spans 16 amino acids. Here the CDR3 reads CASSPSRVTSTGTQYF. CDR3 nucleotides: TGTGCCAGCAGCCCCAGCCGGGTAACTAGCACAGGTACGCAGTATTTT.

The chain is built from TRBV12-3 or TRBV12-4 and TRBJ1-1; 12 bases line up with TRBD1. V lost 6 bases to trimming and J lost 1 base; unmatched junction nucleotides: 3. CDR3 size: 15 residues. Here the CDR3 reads CASRAGQGANTEAFF. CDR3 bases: TGTGCCAGCAGGGCGGGACAGGGGGCGAACACTGAAGCTTTCTTT.